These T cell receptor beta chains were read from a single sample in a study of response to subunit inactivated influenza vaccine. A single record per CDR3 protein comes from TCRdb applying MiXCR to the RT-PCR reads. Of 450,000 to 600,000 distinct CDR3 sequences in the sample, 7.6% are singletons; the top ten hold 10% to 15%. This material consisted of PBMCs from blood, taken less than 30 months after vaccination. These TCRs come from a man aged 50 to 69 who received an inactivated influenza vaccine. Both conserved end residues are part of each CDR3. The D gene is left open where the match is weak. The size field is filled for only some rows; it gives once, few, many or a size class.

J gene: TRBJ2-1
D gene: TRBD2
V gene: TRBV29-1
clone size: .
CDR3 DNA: TGCAGCGGGGGACTAGCGGGGGCCAATGAGCAGTTCTTC
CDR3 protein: CSGGLAGANEQFF

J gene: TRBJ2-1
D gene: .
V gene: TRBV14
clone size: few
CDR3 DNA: TGTGCCAGCAGCCCTCTCATGGGGGCATCAAAGGAGCAGTTCTTC
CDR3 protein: CASSPLMGASKEQFF

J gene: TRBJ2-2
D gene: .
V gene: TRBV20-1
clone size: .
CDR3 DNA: TGCAGTGCTAGAGATGGGCTCAACACCGGGGAGCTGTTTTTT
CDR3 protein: CSARDGLNTGELFF

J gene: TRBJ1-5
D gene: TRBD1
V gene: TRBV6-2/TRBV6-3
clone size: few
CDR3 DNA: TGTGCCAGCAGCCCATGGACAGGGGAAAACAATCAGCCCCAGCATTTT
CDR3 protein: CASSPWTGENNQPQHF

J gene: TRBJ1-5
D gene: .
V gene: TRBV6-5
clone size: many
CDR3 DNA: TGTGCCAGCAGTTATTATACCGGGCAGCCCCAGCATTTT
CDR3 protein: CASSYYTGQPQHF

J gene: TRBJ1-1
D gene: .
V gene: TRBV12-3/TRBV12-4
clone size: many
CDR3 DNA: TGTGCCAGCAGTCCCCTTGCGGGGCCCGGCACTGAAGCTTTCTTT
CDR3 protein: CASSPLAGPGTEAFF

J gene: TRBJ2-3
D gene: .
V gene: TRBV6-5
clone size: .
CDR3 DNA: TGTGCCAGCAGTTACTCGGTGGCAGGCACAGATACGCAGTATTTT
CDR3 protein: CASSYSVAGTDTQYF

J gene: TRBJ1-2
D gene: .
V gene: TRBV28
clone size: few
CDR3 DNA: TGTGCCAGCAGGCGAGGAAGGACTTTCTATGGCTACACCTTC
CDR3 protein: CASRRGRTFYGYTF

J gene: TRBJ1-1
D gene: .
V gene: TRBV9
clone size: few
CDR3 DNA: TGTGCCAGCAGCGTAGCCAGCGGCACTGAAGCTTTCTTT
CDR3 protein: CASSVASGTEAFF

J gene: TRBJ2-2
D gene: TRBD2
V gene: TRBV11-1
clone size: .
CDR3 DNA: TGTGCCAGCAGAAAAATGGGGACTAGCGGGAACACCGGGGAGCTGTTTTTT
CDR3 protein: CASRKMGTSGNTGELFF

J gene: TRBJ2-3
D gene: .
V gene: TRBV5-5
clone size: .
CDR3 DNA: TGTGCCAGCAGCTTGGATTTGCTACCACAGACATATTTT
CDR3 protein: CASSLDLLPQTYF

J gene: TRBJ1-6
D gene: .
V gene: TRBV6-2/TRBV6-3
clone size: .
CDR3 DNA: TGTGCCAGCAGTAGAGAGACAAGGACACCCCTCCACTTT
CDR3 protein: CASSRETRTPLHF

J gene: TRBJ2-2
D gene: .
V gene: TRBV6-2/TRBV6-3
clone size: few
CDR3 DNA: TGTGCCAGCAGTTTCCGCCCTCACACGGGCGGGGAGCTGTTTTTT
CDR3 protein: CASSFRPHTGGELFF

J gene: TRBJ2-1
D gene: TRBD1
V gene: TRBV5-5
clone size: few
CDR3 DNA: TGTGCCAGCAGCTTGGCGCCGGGACAGGGTCAATTCTTC
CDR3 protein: CASSLAPGQGQFF

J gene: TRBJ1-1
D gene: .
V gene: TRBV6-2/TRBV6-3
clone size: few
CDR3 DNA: TGTGCCAGCAGTATACAGTTCCCTGAAGCTTTCTTT
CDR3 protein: CASSIQFPEAFF

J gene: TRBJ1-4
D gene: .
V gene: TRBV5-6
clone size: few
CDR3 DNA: TGTGCCAGCAGCTCCCAACTTAGCAAGCATGAAAAACTGTTTTTT
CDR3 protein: CASSSQLSKHEKLFF

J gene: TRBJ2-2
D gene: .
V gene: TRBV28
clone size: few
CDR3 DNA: TGTGCCAGCAGCGAGTTTTCCCAGGCTGATGGGGACACCGGGGAGCTGTTTTTT
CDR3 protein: CASSEFSQADGDTGELFF

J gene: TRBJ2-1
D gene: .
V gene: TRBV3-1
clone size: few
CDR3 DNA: TGTGCCAGCAGCCAAGATCGCGGCGGTCGGAATGAGCAGTTCTTC
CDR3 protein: CASSQDRGGRNEQFF

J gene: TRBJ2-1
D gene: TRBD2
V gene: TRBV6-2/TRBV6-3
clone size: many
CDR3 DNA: TGTGCCAGCAGTTACCGACTAGCGGGAGCCGGGAATGAGCAGTTCTTC
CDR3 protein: CASSYRLAGAGNEQFF

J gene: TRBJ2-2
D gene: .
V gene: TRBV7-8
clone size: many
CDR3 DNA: TGTGCCAGCAGCTTAGTTGGGCGCCAGATGAACACCGGGGAGCTGTTTTTT
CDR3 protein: CASSLVGRQMNTGELFF